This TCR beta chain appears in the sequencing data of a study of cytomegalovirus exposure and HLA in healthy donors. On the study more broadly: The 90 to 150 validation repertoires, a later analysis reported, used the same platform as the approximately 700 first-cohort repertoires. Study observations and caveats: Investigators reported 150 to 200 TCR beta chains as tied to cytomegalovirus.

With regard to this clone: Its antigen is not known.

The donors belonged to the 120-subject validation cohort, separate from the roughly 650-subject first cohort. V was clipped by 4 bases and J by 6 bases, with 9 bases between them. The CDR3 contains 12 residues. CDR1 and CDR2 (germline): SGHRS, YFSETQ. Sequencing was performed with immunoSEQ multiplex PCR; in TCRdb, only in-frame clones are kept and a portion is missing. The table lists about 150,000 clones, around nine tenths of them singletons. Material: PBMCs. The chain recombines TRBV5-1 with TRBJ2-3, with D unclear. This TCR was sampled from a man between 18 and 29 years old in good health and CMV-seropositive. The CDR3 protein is CASSLPSDTQYF. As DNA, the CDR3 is TGCGCCAGCAGCCTCCCTTCGGATACGCAGTATTTT.